Below are 21 T cell receptor beta chains sequenced from a single sample in a study of CD8 T cells in ankylosing spondylitis. Study-level findings and limits: Several highly homologous variants formed a TCR beta motif that appeared characteristic of ankylosing spondylitis blood.

Each CDR3 protein gets one entry after TCRdb re-called the 5' RACE reads with MiXCR. Here the sample spans about 340,000 distinct CDR3 sequences, 6.5% to 10% being singletons. Their cognate antigens are unknown. Sequences were obtained from blood, either unsorted or a sorted T cell fraction (not recorded which). The receptors were gathered from a male donor with ankylosing spondylitis.

This clonotype has at least ten counts. The V call is TRBV3-1, the J call TRBJ2-1, with 9 positions matching TRBD1. Germline lookup yields CDR1 LGHDT and CDR2 YNNKEL (reference sequence). Trimming took 5 bases from V and 5 from J; bases not matched to a gene: 1. The CDR3 spans 13 residues. The CDR3, as DNA: TGTGCCAGCAGCAGGACAGGGGACAATGAGCAGTTCTTC. Translating it yields CASSRTGDNEQFF.

The table lists this clonotype with a few counts. This rearrangement joins TRBV5-1 to TRBJ1-5, with TRBD1 identical over 7 bases. The germline gives CDR1 SGHRS, CDR2 YFSETQ. The CDR3 covers 14 residues. Losses at the gene ends were 4 bases for V and 6 bases for J; bases not matched to a gene: 7. CDR3 residues: CASSAGTVGQPQHF. The CDR3 DNA reads as TGCGCCAGCAGCGCCGGGACAGTAGGTCAGCCCCAGCATTTT.

This clonotype was found a few times. The rearrangement joins TRBV15 to TRBJ2-3, with 9 bases aligning to TRBD1. Germline loops: CDR1 LNHNV, CDR2 YYDKDF (reference sequence). This CDR3 is 16 amino acids long. V lost 0 bases to trimming and J lost 4 bases; unmatched junction nucleotides: 5. The CDR3 here is CATSRDPGTGSDTQYF. As DNA, the CDR3 is TGTGCCACCAGCAGAGATCCGGGGACAGGGTCAGATACGCAGTATTTT.

The chain carries TRBV4-1 and TRBJ2-7; maybe TRBD1 (6 bases). V was shortened by 4 bases and J by 0 bases, with 13 bases between the two germline ends. The CDR3 runs to 15 residues. Germline CDR1 and CDR2: MGHRA and YSYEKL. This CDR3 is CASSRHRDTSYEQYF. The CDR3 DNA sequence: TGCGCCAGCAGCCGACACCGGGACACCTCCTACGAGCAGTACTTC.

This clonotype was recorded at least ten times. V usage is TRBV5-1 and J usage is TRBJ1-1; D remains ambiguous. The CDR3 totals 13 residues. V was trimmed by 2 bases and J by 4 bases, leaving 9 bases between them. Germline-derived CDR1 and CDR2 are SGHRS and YFSETQ. The CDR3 nucleotides read TGCGCCAGCAGCTTCACAGCCTCCACTGAAGCTTTCTTT. Translation gives CASSFTASTEAFF. Full variable domain (rest looked up from reference TRBV5-1 and TRBJ1-1): KAGVTQTPRYLIKTRGQQVTLSCSPISGHRSVSWYQQTPGQGLQFLFEYFSETQRNKGNFPGRFSGRQFSNSRSEMNVSTLELGDSALYLCASSFTASTEAFFGQGTRLTVV.

CDR3 DNA: TGCGCCAGCACCGACAGGATGAACACTGAAGCTTTCTTT. It specifies CASTDRMNTEAFF. The chain links TRBV5-1 to TRBJ1-1; D may be TRBD1 (6 bases). CDR3 length: 13 residues. Trimming removed 6 bases from V and 0 bases from J, with 9 bases in between. Germline-derived CDR1 and CDR2 are SGHRS and YFSETQ.

This clonotype was counted only a few times. This chain uses TRBV18 with TRBJ2-1; TRBD2 agrees at 10 bases. V lost 3 bases to trimming and J lost 9 bases; unmatched junction nucleotides: 8. CDR3 length: 15 residues. CDR1 is KGHSH, CDR2 LQKENI, per germline. CDR3 amino acids: CASSPPLAGAPEQFF. The CDR3 DNA follows: TGTGCCAGCTCACCGCCTCTAGCGGGAGCACCTGAGCAGTTCTTC.

At least ten counts were recorded for this clonotype. V and J are TRBV7-8 and TRBJ2-7; TRBD2 matches at 10 bases. In germline, CDR1 is SGHVS, CDR2 FQNEAQ. The CDR3 extends over 15 amino acids. With V trimmed by 1 base and J by 5 bases, 5 bases remained unmatched. The CDR3 reads CASSLGAGGSHEQYF. The CDR3 nucleotides are TGTGCCAGCAGCTTAGGAGCGGGAGGGTCTCACGAGCAGTACTTC.

This clonotype was found many times. The CDR3: CASSLRSTTGEQFF. CDR3 coding DNA: TGTGCCAGCAGCTTAAGGAGTACGACGGGTGAGCAGTTCTTC. This chain links TRBV7-3 with TRBJ2-1; D not resolved. CDR3 length: 14 amino acids. V lost 1 base and J lost 9, with 13 bases in between. Germline values: CDR1 SGHTA, CDR2 FQGTGA.

This clonotype was seen more than once but under ten times. The V call is TRBV12-3 or TRBV12-4, the J call TRBJ2-3; D gene unclear. The CDR3 spans 11 residues. The V end lost 8 bases, the J end lost 6 bases, and 9 bases lay between the germline ends. CDR3 region: CASGFLDTQYF. In DNA, the CDR3 is TGTGCCAGCGGGTTCCTGGATACGCAGTATTTT.

The chain combines TRBV29-1 with TRBJ2-4; D possibly uses TRBD1 or TRBD2 (5 bases each). With 6 bases removed from V and 6 bases from J, the gap between germline ends came to 12 bases. This CDR3 is built from 12 residues. Germline CDR1 reads SQVTM; CDR2 reads ANQGSEA. CDR3 protein: CSVRDQANIQYF. For the CDR3, the DNA is TGCAGCGTACGGGACCAGGCAAACATTCAGTACTTC. Supplemented by reference TRBV29-1 and TRBJ2-4, the full variable domain reads SAVISQKPSRDICQRGTSLTIQCQVDSQVTMMFWYRQQPGQSLTLIATANQGSEATYESGFVIDKFPISRPNLTFSTLTVSNMSPEDSSIYLCSVRDQANIQYFGAGTRLSVL.

Ten or more counts support this clonotype. The CDR3 DNA sequence: TGTGCCAGCAGCGGGTTCACCTACAATGAGCAGTTCTTC. Encoded protein: CASSGFTYNEQFF. The chain recombines TRBV5-6 with TRBJ2-1; D call uncertain. Germline CDR1 reads SGHDT; CDR2 reads YYEEEE. Trimming took off 4 bases at V and 2 bases at J, with 7 bases between the two ends. The CDR3 runs 13 residues.

This clonotype has only a few counts. Written as DNA, the CDR3 is TGTGCCAGCAGCTTTTCCAGGGGATATAATTCACCCCTCCACTTT. Residues: CASSFSRGYNSPLHF. The chain employs TRBV11-1 and TRBJ1-6; tentatively, D is TRBD1 (6 bases). V lost 3 bases, J lost 4 bases, and 10 bases lay in between. Germline loops: CDR1 SGHAT, CDR2 FQDESV (reference sequence). The CDR3 has 15 residues.

This clonotype was picked up a small number of times. This chain joins TRBV7-2 and TRBJ1-3, with 9 bases fitting TRBD1. V was pared by 5 bases and J by 4 bases, with 3 bases of the junction left unmatched. The CDR3 has 14 residues. Germline V CDR1 and CDR2: SGHTA, FQGNSA. The CDR3 sequence is CASSLTGGGNTIYF. CDR3 nucleotides: TGTGCCAGCAGCCTAACAGGGGGCGGAAACACCATATATTTT.

The chain links TRBV11-3 to TRBJ2-6; D is ambiguous. The CDR3 is 17 residues long. Trimming cost V 5 bases and J 1 base, with 15 bases left between them. Germline lookup yields CDR1 SGHNT and CDR2 YENEEA. The CDR3 here is CASSPRAMASGANVLTF. Written as DNA, the CDR3 is TGTGCCAGCAGCCCAAGGGCAATGGCATCTGGGGCCAACGTCCTGACTTTC.

At least ten counts were recorded for this clonotype. This chain connects TRBV6-1 to TRBJ2-7; D remains ambiguous. Trimming took 8 bases from V and 3 from J, leaving 17 bases between them. CDR1 MNHNS and CDR2 SASEGT come from the germline V gene. CDR3 length: 14 residues. The DNA of the CDR3 is TGTGCCAGCGGTACCTTGGGCGGTTACTACGAGCAGTACTTC. Residues: CASGTLGGYYEQYF.

The chain has TRBV24-1 and TRBJ2-5, with D possibly TRBD1 on 6 matching bases. Trimming shortened V by 0 bases and J by 1 base, and 14 bases separated the two germline ends. The CDR3 is made up of 17 amino acids. The germline V gene has CDR1 KGHDR and CDR2 SFDVKD. CDR3 bases: TGTGCCACCAGTGATTTGGGTGGACAAGGGGGCCAAGAGACCCAGTACTTC. Its translation is CATSDLGGQGGQETQYF.

This chain links TRBV15 with TRBJ2-7; D call uncertain. The CDR3 covers 11 residues. The V and J ends lost 1 base and 4 bases respectively, with 2 bases between them. CDR1 is LNHNV, CDR2 YYDKDF, per germline (reference sequence). The CDR3 DNA reads as TGTGCCACCAGCAGAGGGTACGAGCAGTACTTC. Amino acids: CATSRGYEQYF.

The J gene is TRBJ2-5, the V gene TRBV12-3 or TRBV12-4, with 7 bases aligning to TRBD1. Unmatched junction bases numbered 3, after V lost 6 bases and J lost 2 bases. This CDR3 comprises 13 residues. The CDR3 is CASRGTAQETQYF. CDR3 bases: TGTGCCAGCAGAGGGACAGCACAAGAGACCCAGTACTTC.

This clonotype was seen more than once but under ten times. V is TRBV25-1 and J is TRBJ2-7; D assignment may be TRBD1 or TRBD2 (6 bases each). The CDR3 extends over 13 amino acids. The V end was cut by 5 bases, the J end by 7 bases, with 15 bases between. Germline-derived CDR1 and CDR2 are MGHDK and SYGVNS. DNA for the CDR3: TGTGCCAGCAGTCGCAGGGGACGGGGGGAGCAGTACTTC. Its translation: CASSRRGRGEQYF.

As to this clonotype: One end of the junction does not line up with germline, which may come from a read error. The chain combines TRBV4-1 with TRBJ2-3; 9 positions agree with TRBD2. This CDR3 contains 15 residues. The germline gives CDR1 MGHRA, CDR2 YSYEKL. CDR3 region: CTSTRLAGSTDTQYF. Written as DNA, the CDR3 is TGCACCAGCACACGCCTAGCGGGGAGCACAGATACGCAGTATTTT.